A selection of T cell receptor beta chains follows, all from one sample in a study of T cell repertoires in ileal Crohn's disease. The protocol was immunoSEQ multiplex PCR, while the TCRdb copy is restricted to in-frame clones and leaves out a portion. The sample yields 6,800 or so clones, 65% to 85% seen once. Sequenced sample: ileal tissue. The origin of the receptors is an adult with Crohn's disease. CDR3s include the opening cysteine and the closing phenylalanine or tryptophan. Fields, in order: V gene, clone size, D gene, J gene, CDR3 protein, CDR3 DNA. A D gene is named only where the DNA matches it firmly. Size is omitted from some rows. Given values are once, few, many or a class for expanded clones.

TRBV6-5,.,.,TRBJ1-6,CASSYGTGNSPLHF,TGTGCCAGCAGTTACGGCACGGGTAATTCACCCCTCCACTTT
TRBV11-2,.,TRBD2,TRBJ2-1,CASSLEGLAGNEQFF,TGTGCCAGCAGCTTAGAGGGACTAGCGGGGAATGAGCAGTTCTTC
TRBV29-1,once,TRBD1,TRBJ2-1,CSLGQGSNEQFF,TGCAGCCTTGGACAGGGGAGTAATGAGCAGTTCTTC
TRBV5-1,.,.,TRBJ1-1,CASSSHLQSTEAFF,TGCGCCAGCAGCTCCCACTTACAGTCGACTGAAGCTTTCTTT
TRBV7-2,.,.,TRBJ2-2,CASSLYGELFF,TGTGCCAGCAGCTTGTACGGGGAGCTGTTTTTT
TRBV5-1,.,TRBD2,TRBJ2-5,CASSLTSGQETQYF,TGCGCCAGCAGCCTAACTAGCGGGCAAGAGACCCAGTACTTC
TRBV2,.,TRBD1,TRBJ2-1,CATTGTGIGGEQFF,TGTGCCACGACCGGGACAGGGATTGGGGGTGAGCAGTTCTTC
TRBV19,.,.,TRBJ1-3,CASKRQSSGNTIYF,TGTGCCAGCAAGAGACAGTCCTCTGGAAACACCATATATTTT
TRBV7-9,.,TRBD1,TRBJ2-5,CASRGQGIETQYF,TGTGCCAGCAGAGGACAGGGAATAGAGACCCAGTACTTC
TRBV5-8,.,.,TRBJ2-6,CASSVQGPGANVLTF,TGTGCCAGCAGCGTACAGGGCCCTGGGGCCAACGTCCTGACTTTC
TRBV1,.,.,TRBJ2-7,CTSSQAAGGPGPYEQYF,TGCACCAGCAGCCAAGCAGCGGGAGGGCCGGGACCCTACGAGCAGTACTTC
TRBV5-1,.,TRBD1,TRBJ2-1,CASRQGTGAVYEQFF,TGCGCCAGCCGACAAGGGACAGGGGCCGTTTATGAGCAGTTCTTC
TRBV6-5,.,.,TRBJ2-7,CASSLSGQPYEQYF,TGTGCCAGCAGTCTCTCGGGACAACCCTACGAGCAGTACTTC
TRBV10-2,few,.,TRBJ1-1,CASSAGSEAFF,TGCGCCAGCAGTGCAGGGTCTGAAGCTTTCTTT
TRBV7-2,once,TRBD2,TRBJ2-7,CASRRTSASSYEQYF,TGTGCCAGCAGGCGGACTAGCGCGAGCTCCTACGAGCAGTACTTC
TRBV5-1,once,.,TRBJ2-5,CASSFHRDRETQYF,TGCGCCAGCAGCTTCCACAGGGATCGCGAGACCCAGTACTTC
TRBV11-2,.,.,TRBJ2-7,CASSQIPSTGEQYF,TGTGCCAGCAGCCAAATCCCATCCACAGGGGAGCAGTACTTC
TRBV4-1,.,TRBD1,TRBJ1-2,CASSQEGTGAYGYTF,TGCGCCAGCAGCCAAGAAGGGACAGGGGCCTATGGCTACACCTTC
TRBV5-1,.,.,TRBJ2-2,CASRDTNTGELFF,TGCGCCAGCCGGGACACGAACACCGGGGAGCTGTTTTTT
TRBV7-8,.,TRBD1,TRBJ1-2,CASSSPGTVYGYTF,TGTGCCAGCAGTTCCCCCGGGACAGTCTATGGCTACACCTTC
TRBV13,.,TRBD2,TRBJ2-5,CASSSPGTSGRGDQETQYF,TGTGCCAGCAGCTCCCCCGGGACTAGCGGGAGGGGGGATCAAGAGACCCAGTACTTC
TRBV2,.,.,TRBJ2-2,CASIPGGVSGELFF,TGTGCCAGCATCCCCGGAGGAGTGAGCGGGGAGCTGTTTTTT
TRBV11-3,.,TRBD2,TRBJ2-7,CASRLTSGGPYEQYF,TGTGCCAGCAGACTGACTAGCGGGGGACCCTACGAGCAGTACTTC
TRBV11-1,.,.,TRBJ2-7,CASSLIPGEQYF,TGTGCCAGCAGCTTAATCCCAGGGGAGCAGTACTTC
TRBV7-2,few,TRBD2,TRBJ2-1,CASSPLGGREQFF,TGTGCCAGCAGCCCCCTCGGGGGGAGGGAGCAGTTCTTC
TRBV5-4,once,.,TRBJ2-5,CASGVMGAGETQYF,TGTGCCAGCGGGGTTATGGGGGCCGGGGAGACCCAGTACTTC
TRBV11-2,.,.,TRBJ1-1,CASSSSSGVRNTEAFF,TGTGCCAGCAGCTCCAGCTCAGGGGTTAGAAACACTGAAGCTTTCTTT
TRBV15,.,.,TRBJ1-4,CATRSGALIEKLFF,TGTGCCACCAGGTCAGGGGCCCTAATTGAAAAACTGTTTTTT
TRBV19,few,.,TRBJ1-5,CASSSREVGSNQPQHF,TGTGCCAGTAGTTCCCGAGAGGTTGGGAGCAATCAGCCCCAGCATTTT
TRBV28,.,.,TRBJ2-3,CASGGRDTQYF,TGTGCCAGCGGGGGGAGAGATACGCAGTATTTT
TRBV10-2,.,TRBD2,TRBJ2-5,CASSGVAGLQETQYF,TGCGCCAGCAGTGGGGTAGCGGGGCTCCAAGAGACCCAGTACTTC
TRBV13,.,.,TRBJ1-1,CASSSNQGPTEAFF,TGTGCCAGCAGCTCCAATCAGGGGCCCACTGAAGCTTTCTTT
TRBV5-1,.,.,TRBJ1-1,CASSLVLGNEAFF,TGCGCCAGCAGCTTGGTTCTCGGGAATGAAGCTTTCTTT
TRBV2,.,.,TRBJ2-6,CATQLSGANVLTF,TGTGCCACACAGCTGTCTGGGGCCAACGTCCTGACTTTC
TRBV7-3,once,.,TRBJ2-3,CASSLKTRSSTDTQYF,TGTGCCAGCAGCTTAAAAACGAGGAGTAGCACAGATACGCAGTATTTT
TRBV6-5,.,.,TRBJ1-1,CASSYSSGTQAFF,TGTGCCAGCAGTTACTCCTCGGGAACCCAAGCTTTCTTT
TRBV13,few,.,TRBJ2-3,CASSYENTQYF,TGTGCCAGCAGCTACGAGAATACGCAGTATTTT
TRBV29-1,.,TRBD2,TRBJ2-1,CSARLAGSYNEQFF,TGCAGCGCACGACTAGCGGGATCCTACAATGAGCAGTTCTTC
TRBV29-1,.,.,TRBJ2-7,CSASLVPGEQYF,TGCAGCGCCTCCCTAGTTCCGGGCGAGCAGTACTTC
TRBV5-1,once,.,TRBJ2-7,CASSRDSEEQYF,TGCGCCAGCAGCCGCGACAGTGAGGAGCAGTACTTC
TRBV19,once,TRBD1,TRBJ1-2,CASSARDRAGYTF,TGTGCCAGTAGTGCCCGGGACAGGGCTGGCTACACCTTC
TRBV6-5,.,.,TRBJ2-7,CASRGQGASYEQYF,TGTGCCAGCCGGGGACAAGGTGCCTCCTACGAGCAGTACTTC
TRBV6-1,.,.,TRBJ2-1,CASREGGSGYNEQFF,TGTGCCAGCAGAGAGGGCGGTTCGGGCTACAATGAGCAGTTCTTC
TRBV6-5,few,.,TRBJ2-3,CASSYSETDVVF,TGTGCCAGCAGTTACTCGGAAACAGATGTCGTTTTT
TRBV6-5,.,.,TRBJ2-3,CASSPQGSSTDTQYF,TGTGCCAGCAGCCCACAGGGATCTAGCACAGATACGCAGTATTTT
TRBV7-2,.,TRBD2,TRBJ2-3,CASSSRLAGATDTQYF,TGTGCCAGCAGCTCGCGCTTAGCGGGAGCGACAGATACGCAGTATTTT